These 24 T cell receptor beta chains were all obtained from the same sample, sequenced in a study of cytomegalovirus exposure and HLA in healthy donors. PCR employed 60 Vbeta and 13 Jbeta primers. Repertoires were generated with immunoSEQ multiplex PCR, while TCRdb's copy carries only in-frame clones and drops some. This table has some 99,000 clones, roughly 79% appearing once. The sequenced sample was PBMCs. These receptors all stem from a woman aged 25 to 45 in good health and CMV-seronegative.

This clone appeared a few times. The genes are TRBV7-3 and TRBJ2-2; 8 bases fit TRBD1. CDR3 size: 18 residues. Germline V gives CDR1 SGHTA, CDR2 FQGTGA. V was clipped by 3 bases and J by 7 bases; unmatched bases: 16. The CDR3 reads CASSLRVGQGALSGELFF. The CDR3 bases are TGTGCCAGCAGCTTGAGGGTCGGCCAGGGGGCATTAAGCGGGGAGCTGTTTTTT.

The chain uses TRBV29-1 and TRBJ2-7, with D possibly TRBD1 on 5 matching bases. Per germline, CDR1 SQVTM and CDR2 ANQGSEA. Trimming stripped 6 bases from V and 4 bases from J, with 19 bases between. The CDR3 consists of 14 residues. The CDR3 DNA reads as TGCAGCGTCCTCCCGGCGCACCAGGGATACGAGCAGTACTTC. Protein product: CSVLPAHQGYEQYF.

CDR3 nucleotide sequence: TGTGCCAGCAGTTTCCAAGAGTCAGGGTTAGGTGAAAAACTGTTTTTT. It is translated as CASSFQESGLGEKLFF. This chain joins TRBV6-5 and TRBJ1-4, with D possibly being TRBD1 (5 bases). Trimming took 4 bases from V and 7 from J, leaving 19 bases between them. This CDR3 is 16 amino acids long. The germline CDR1 and CDR2 sequences are MNHEY and SVGAGI.

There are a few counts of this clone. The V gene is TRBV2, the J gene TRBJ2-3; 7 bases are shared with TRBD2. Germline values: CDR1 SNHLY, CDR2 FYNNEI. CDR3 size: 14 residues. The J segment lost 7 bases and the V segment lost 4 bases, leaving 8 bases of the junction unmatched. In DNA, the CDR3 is TGTGCCAGCAGTGTGAGCGGGAACTCTAATACGCAGTATTTT. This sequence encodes CASSVSGNSNTQYF.

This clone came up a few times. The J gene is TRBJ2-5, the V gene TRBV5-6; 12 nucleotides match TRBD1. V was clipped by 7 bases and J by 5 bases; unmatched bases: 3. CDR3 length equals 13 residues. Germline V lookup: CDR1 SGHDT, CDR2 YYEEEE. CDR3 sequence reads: CASGTGGIETQYF. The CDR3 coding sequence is TGTGCCAGCGGGACAGGGGGCATCGAGACCCAGTACTTC.

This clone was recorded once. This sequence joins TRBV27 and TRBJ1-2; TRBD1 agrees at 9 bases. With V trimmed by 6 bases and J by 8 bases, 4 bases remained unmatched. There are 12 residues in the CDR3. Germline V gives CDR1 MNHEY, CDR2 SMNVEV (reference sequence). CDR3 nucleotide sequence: TGTGCCAGCAGACAGGGGGCCGACGGCTACACCTTC. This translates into CASRQGADGYTF.

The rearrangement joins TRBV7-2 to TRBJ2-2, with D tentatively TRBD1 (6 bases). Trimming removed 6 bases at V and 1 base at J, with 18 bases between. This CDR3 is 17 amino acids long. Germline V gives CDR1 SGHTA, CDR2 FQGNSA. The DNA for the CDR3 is TGTGCCAGCAGTCCTCCAGGCCGGGGACAGAACACCGGGGAGCTGTTTTTT. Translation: CASSPPGRGQNTGELFF.

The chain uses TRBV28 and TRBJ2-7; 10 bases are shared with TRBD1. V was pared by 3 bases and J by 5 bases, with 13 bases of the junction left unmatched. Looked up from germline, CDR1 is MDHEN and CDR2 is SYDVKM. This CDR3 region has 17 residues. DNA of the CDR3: TGTGCCAGCAGTTTGTTGCCCGGGACAGGGGAGAACCACGAGCAGTACTTC. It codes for CASSLLPGTGENHEQYF.

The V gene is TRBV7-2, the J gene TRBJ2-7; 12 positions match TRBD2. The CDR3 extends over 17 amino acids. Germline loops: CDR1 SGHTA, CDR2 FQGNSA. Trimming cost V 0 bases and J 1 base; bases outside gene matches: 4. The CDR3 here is CASSLARLAGGSYEQYF. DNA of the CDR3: TGTGCCAGCAGCTTAGCGCGGCTAGCGGGAGGGTCCTACGAGCAGTACTTC.

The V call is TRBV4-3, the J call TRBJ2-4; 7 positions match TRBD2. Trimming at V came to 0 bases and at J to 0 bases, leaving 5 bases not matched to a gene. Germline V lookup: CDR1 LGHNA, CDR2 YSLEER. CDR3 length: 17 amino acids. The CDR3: CASSQDRLAVAKNIQYF. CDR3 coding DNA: TGCGCCAGCAGCCAAGATCGGCTAGCGGTAGCCAAAAACATTCAGTACTTC.

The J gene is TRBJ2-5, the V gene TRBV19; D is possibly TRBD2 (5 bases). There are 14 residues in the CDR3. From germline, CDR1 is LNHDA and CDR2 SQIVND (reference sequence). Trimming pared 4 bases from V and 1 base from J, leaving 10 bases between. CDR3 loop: CASSNRGTQETQYF. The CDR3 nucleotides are TGTGCCAGTAGTAACCGGGGTACCCAAGAGACCCAGTACTTC.

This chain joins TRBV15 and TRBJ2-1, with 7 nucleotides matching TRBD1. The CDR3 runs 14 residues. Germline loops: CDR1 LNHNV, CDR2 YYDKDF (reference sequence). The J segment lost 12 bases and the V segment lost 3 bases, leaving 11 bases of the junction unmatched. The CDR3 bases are TGTGCCACCAGCAGCCCGGGACAGACATACCCGCAGTTCTTC. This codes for CATSSPGQTYPQFF.

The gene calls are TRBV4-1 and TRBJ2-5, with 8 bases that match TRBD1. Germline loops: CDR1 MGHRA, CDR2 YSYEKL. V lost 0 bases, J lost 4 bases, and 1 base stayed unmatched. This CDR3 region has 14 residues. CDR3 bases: TGCGCCAGCAGCCAAGATGACAGGGGAGAGACCCAGTACTTC. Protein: CASSQDDRGETQYF.

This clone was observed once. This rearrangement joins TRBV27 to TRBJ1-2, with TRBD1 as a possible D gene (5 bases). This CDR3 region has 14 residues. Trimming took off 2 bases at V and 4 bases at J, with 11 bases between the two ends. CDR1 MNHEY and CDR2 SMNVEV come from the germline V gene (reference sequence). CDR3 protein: CASSLGAGSYGYTF. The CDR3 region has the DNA TGTGCCAGCAGTTTAGGGGCAGGGTCCTATGGCTACACCTTC.

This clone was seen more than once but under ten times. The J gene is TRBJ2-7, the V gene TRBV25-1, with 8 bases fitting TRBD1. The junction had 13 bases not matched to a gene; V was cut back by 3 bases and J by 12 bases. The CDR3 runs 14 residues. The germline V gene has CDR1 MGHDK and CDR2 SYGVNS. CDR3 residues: CASSDDRGSRKRYF. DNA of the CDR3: TGTGCCAGCAGTGATGACAGGGGAAGTCGCAAAAGGTACTTC.

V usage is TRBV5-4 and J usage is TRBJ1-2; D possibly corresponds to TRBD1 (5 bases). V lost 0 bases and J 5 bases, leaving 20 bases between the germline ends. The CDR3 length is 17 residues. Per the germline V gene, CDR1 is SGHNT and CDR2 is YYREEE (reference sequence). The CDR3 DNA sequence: TGTGCCAGCAGCTTGGAGTTGGGAGGAGGGGCTGGATATGGCTACACCTTC. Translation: CASSLELGGGAGYGYTF.

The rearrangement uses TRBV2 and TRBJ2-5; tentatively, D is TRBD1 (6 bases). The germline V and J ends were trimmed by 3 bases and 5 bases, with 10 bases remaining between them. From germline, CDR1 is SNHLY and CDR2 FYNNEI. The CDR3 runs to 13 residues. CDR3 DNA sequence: TGTGCCAGCAGTGATGCAGGGGTGGAGACCCAGTACTTC. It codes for CASSDAGVETQYF.

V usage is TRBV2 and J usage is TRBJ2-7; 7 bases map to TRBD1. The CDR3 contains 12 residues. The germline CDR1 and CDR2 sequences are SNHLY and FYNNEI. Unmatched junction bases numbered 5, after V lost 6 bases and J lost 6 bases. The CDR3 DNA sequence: TGTGCCAGCAGGCCGGGACAGACCGAGCAGTACTTC. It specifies CASRPGQTEQYF.

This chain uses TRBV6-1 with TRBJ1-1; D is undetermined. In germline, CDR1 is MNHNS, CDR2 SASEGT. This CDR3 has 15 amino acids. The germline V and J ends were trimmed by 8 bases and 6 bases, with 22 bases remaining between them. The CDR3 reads CASGRLSEGVAEAFF. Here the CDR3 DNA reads TGTGCCAGCGGACGTCTAAGTGAGGGCGTCGCTGAAGCTTTCTTT.

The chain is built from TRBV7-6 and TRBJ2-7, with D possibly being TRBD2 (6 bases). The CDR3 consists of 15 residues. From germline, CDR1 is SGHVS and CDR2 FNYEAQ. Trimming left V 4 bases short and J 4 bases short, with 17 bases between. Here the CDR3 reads CASSSSGGGIYEQYF. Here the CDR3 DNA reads TGTGCCAGCAGCTCTTCCGGTGGCGGGATTTACGAGCAGTACTTC. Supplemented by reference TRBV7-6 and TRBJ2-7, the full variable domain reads GAGVSQSPRYKVTKRGQDVALRCDPISGHVSLYWYRQALGQGPEFLTYFNYEAQQDKSGLPNDRFSAERPEGSISTLTIQRTEQRDSAMYRCASSSSGGGIYEQYFGPGTRLTVT.

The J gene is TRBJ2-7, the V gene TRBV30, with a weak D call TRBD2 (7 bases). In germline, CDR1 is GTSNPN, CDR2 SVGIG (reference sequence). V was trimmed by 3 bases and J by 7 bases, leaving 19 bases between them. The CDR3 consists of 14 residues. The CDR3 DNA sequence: TGTGCCTGGAGATGGGGGGGGGCCATATTGGAGCAGTACTTC. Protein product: CAWRWGGAILEQYF.

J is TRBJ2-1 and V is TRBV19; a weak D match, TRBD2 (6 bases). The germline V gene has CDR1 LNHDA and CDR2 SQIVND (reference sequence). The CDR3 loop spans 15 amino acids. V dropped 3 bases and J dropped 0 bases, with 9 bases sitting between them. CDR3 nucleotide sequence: TGTGCCAGTAGTATCGGGAGTAGCTCCTACAATGAGCAGTTCTTC. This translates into CASSIGSSSYNEQFF. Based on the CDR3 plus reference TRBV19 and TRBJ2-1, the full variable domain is DGGITQSPKYLFRKEGQNVTLSCEQNLNHDAMYWYRQDPGQGLRLIYYSQIVNDFQKGDIAEGYSVSREKKESFPLTVTSAQKNPTAFYLCASSIGSSSYNEQFFGPGTRLTVL.

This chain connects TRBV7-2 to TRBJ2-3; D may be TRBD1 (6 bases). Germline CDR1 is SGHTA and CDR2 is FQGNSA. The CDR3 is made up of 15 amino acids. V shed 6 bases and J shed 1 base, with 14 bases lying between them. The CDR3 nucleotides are TGTGCCAGCAGTTTTGGGGGCTCTCGCACAGATACGCAGTATTTT. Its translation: CASSFGGSRTDTQYF.

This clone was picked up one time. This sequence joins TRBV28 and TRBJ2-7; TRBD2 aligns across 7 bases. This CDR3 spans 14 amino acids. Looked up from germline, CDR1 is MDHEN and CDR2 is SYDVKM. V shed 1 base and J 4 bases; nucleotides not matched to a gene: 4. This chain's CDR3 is CASSLLAGHYEQYF. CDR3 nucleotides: TGTGCCAGCAGTTTATTAGCGGGCCATTACGAGCAGTACTTC.